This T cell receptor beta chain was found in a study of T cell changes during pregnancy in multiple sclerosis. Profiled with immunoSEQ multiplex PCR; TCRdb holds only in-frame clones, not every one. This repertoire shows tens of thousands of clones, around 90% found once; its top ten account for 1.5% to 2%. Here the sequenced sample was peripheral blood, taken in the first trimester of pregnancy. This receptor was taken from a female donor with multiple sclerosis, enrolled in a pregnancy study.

The CDR3 region has the DNA TGTGCCAGCAGCTTGGCTTGGACAGCGAACACCGGGGAGCTGTTTTTT. Amino acids: CASSLAWTANTGELFF. The chain joins TRBV5-5 to TRBJ2-2; D is possibly TRBD1 (6 bases). The CDR3 contains 16 residues. Germline CDR1 SGHKS, CDR2 YYEKEE (reference sequence). Trimming cost V 0 bases and J 0 bases, with 9 bases left between them.